These 29 T cell receptor beta chains came from one sample sequenced in a study of blood T cell repertoires in COVID-19 (dated by TCRdb to the early 2020s). Receptors were amplified or captured by the immunoSEQ multiplex PCR assay. The table comes from immuneACCESS by way of TCRdb, which keeps in-frame sequences with V and J called. Part of the clones is missing from these tables; in studies checked, under half for an unresolved V gene and the rest for unknown reasons. Present in this sample are some 400,000 clones, around 87% of which were seen just once. Under 3% of the sample rests with the top ten. The sample taken for sequencing was peripheral blood. The receptors derive from a woman in her fifties or sixties with COVID-19, enrolled during active disease.

This chain uses TRBV29-1 with TRBJ2-2; 11 nucleotides match TRBD1. Losses at the gene ends were 4 bases for V and 1 base for J; bases not matched to a gene: 5. Germline V gives CDR1 SQVTM, CDR2 ANQGSEA. CDR3 length: 16 residues. CDR3 protein: CSVGWTGGLNTGELFF. The CDR3 DNA follows: TGCAGCGTTGGCTGGACAGGGGGCCTGAACACCGGGGAGCTGTTTTTT.

The chain is built from TRBV27 and TRBJ1-1, with D possibly TRBD1 on 6 matching bases. CDR1 and CDR2 (germline): MNHEY, SMNVEV (reference sequence). The CDR3 spans 14 residues. Trimming cost V 4 bases and J 4 bases, with 13 bases left between them. The DNA for the CDR3 is TGTGCCAGCAGTTCCAGGGAAGGGGGCACTGAAGCTTTCTTT. Its protein product is CASSSREGGTEAFF.

On this clone: The same CDR3 can be traced to other DNA sequences in this sample. This chain links TRBV7-9 with TRBJ2-5; no definite D call. Trimming stripped 5 bases from V and 4 bases from J, with 5 bases between. This CDR3 is built from 11 residues. Looked up from germline, CDR1 is SEHNR and CDR2 is FQNEAQ (reference sequence). CDR3 in amino acids: CASSRRETQYF. The CDR3 DNA sequence: TGTGCCAGCAGCCGCAGAGAGACCCAGTACTTC.

The J gene is TRBJ1-1, the V gene TRBV28; no reliable D call. The ends were cut back, 3 bases at V and 4 bases at J, with 15 bases in the middle. CDR1 and CDR2 from the germline V gene are MDHEN and SYDVKM. CDR3 length: 15 residues. CDR3 coding DNA: TGTGCCAGCAGTTTTAACGCAGAGGGCAGCACTGAAGCTTTCTTT. It translates to CASSFNAEGSTEAFF.

The V gene is TRBV6-5, the J gene TRBJ1-1; TRBD1 aligns across 7 bases. Losses at the gene ends were 2 bases for V and 4 bases for J; bases not matched to a gene: 10. The V gene's germline CDR1 is MNHEY and CDR2 SVGAGI. The CDR3 has 16 residues. The CDR3 here is CASSYPGQAQSTEAFF. The CDR3 DNA sequence: TGTGCCAGCAGTTACCCTGGACAGGCCCAGAGCACTGAAGCTTTCTTT.

This chain connects TRBV4-1 to TRBJ1-3; D remains unclear. This CDR3 is built from 15 residues. Trimming left V 0 bases short and J 3 bases short, with 9 bases between. Germline V gene sequence: CDR1 MGHRA, CDR2 YSYEKL. The CDR3 is CASSQDGGLGNTIYF. The DNA for the CDR3 is TGCGCCAGCAGCCAAGACGGCGGGCTTGGAAACACCATATATTTT.

This clone was observed a few times. V is TRBV5-1 and J is TRBJ1-2; possibly TRBD1 for D (5 bases). V was trimmed by 3 bases and J by 6 bases, leaving 15 bases between them. There are 14 residues in the CDR3. Germline V gene sequence: CDR1 SGHRS, CDR2 YFSETQ. The CDR3 DNA is TGCGCCAGCAGCTCTGTTGGGGGAGGAGATGGCTACACCTTC. This translates into CASSSVGGGDGYTF.

The chain joins TRBV5-8 to TRBJ2-2; tentative D call: TRBD1 (6 bases). Germline CDR1 SGHTS, CDR2 YDEGEE. V was cut by 2 bases and J by 2 bases, with 13 bases left in between. The CDR3 is 16 amino acids. The CDR3 DNA sequence: TGTGCCAGCAGCTTTAATCCGGGACAAAACACCGGGGAGCTGTTTTTT. Translating it yields CASSFNPGQNTGELFF.

CDR3 sequence (DNA): TGTGCCAGCAGCCTCAGCGGGGGCTACAATGAGCAGTTCTTC. Its translation is CASSLSGGYNEQFF. This chain joins TRBV7-2 and TRBJ2-1; 8 bases map to TRBD2. The CDR3 spans 14 residues. The junction had 3 bases not matched to a gene; V was cut back by 5 bases and J by 3 bases. In germline, CDR1 is SGHTA, CDR2 FQGNSA.

The chain recombines TRBV27 with TRBJ1-2, with 12 nucleotides matching TRBD1. The V and J ends lost 5 bases and 3 bases, in that order; junction bases with no gene match: 13. The CDR3 loop spans 18 amino acids. Germline lookup yields CDR1 MNHEY and CDR2 SMNVEV (reference sequence). The CDR3 reads CASSRRGQGASLDYGYTF. The CDR3 region has the DNA TGTGCCAGCAGTAGGAGGGGACAGGGGGCCTCACTAGACTATGGCTACACCTTC.

The J gene is TRBJ2-5, the V gene TRBV19; 11 bases line up with TRBD1. J lost 4 bases, V lost 5 bases, and 6 bases had no gene match. Germline CDR1 reads LNHDA; CDR2 reads SQIVND (reference sequence). The CDR3 contains 15 residues. DNA for the CDR3: TGTGCCAGTAGTCGGGACAGGGGGGTCGGAGAGACCCAGTACTTC. Encoded protein: CASSRDRGVGETQYF.

The chain has TRBV3-1 (or the pseudogene TRBV3-2) and TRBJ2-2; 9 bases agree with TRBD2. V dropped 3 bases and J dropped 3; count of bases not matched to a gene: 8. CDR1 and CDR2 (germline): LGHDT, YNNKEL (reference sequence). The CDR3 contains 17 residues. The CDR3 sequence: CASSQSGGGAYTGELFF. DNA for the CDR3: TGTGCCAGCAGCCAGTCTGGCGGGGGGGCGTACACCGGGGAGCTGTTTTTT.

The CDR3 protein is CASRRVGTGQIEQYF. Here the CDR3 DNA reads TGTGCCAGCAGGCGTGTCGGGACAGGTCAAATCGAGCAGTACTTC. The chain employs TRBV27 and TRBJ2-7, with TRBD1 matching 8 bases. CDR3 size: 15 residues. The V gene's germline CDR1 is MNHEY and CDR2 SMNVEV (reference sequence). The ends lost 6 bases at V and 6 bases at J; junction bases unmatched: 13.

The genes are TRBV5-4 and TRBJ2-5; 9 positions agree with TRBD2. This CDR3 has 15 residues. Trimming removed 0 bases from V and 5 bases from J; junction bases left unmatched: 5. The germline gives CDR1 SGHNT, CDR2 YYREEE (reference sequence). CDR3 coding DNA: TGTGCCAGCAGCTTGGTTGTAGCGGGGGTGGAGACCCAGTACTTC. Its protein product is CASSLVVAGVETQYF.

This chain connects TRBV2 to TRBJ2-5, with 9 bases matching TRBD2. In germline, CDR1 is SNHLY, CDR2 FYNNEI. V lost 6 bases, J lost 5 bases, and 16 bases stayed unmatched. The CDR3 length is 17 residues. CDR3 protein: CASSVTSSGASRETQYF. The CDR3 DNA sequence: TGTGCCAGCAGCGTAACGTCTAGCGGGGCGTCCAGGGAGACCCAGTACTTC.

The chain has TRBV3-1 (or the pseudogene TRBV3-2) and TRBJ2-3; 8 nucleotides match TRBD1. V lost 5 bases, J lost 8 bases, and 15 bases stayed unmatched. The CDR3 contains 16 residues. Germline CDR1 is LGHDT and CDR2 is YNNKEL (reference sequence). The CDR3 region is CASSSPGQVPLSTQYF. CDR3 DNA: TGTGCCAGCAGCTCTCCGGGACAGGTCCCTCTTAGTACGCAGTATTTT.

Turning to this clone: Other nucleotide sequences in the sample specify the same CDR3. The rearrangement joins TRBV5-1 to TRBJ2-7; 8 bases line up with TRBD1. V was clipped by 4 bases and J by 3 bases; unmatched bases: 6. The CDR3 has 14 amino acids. Germline values: CDR1 SGHRS, CDR2 YFSETQ. The CDR3 DNA reads TGCGCCAGCAGCGAACCCGGACAGGGCTACGAGCAGTACTTC. It encodes CASSEPGQGYEQYF.

The chain joins TRBV2 to TRBJ1-6; TRBD1 matches at 8 bases. The CDR3 spans 15 residues. Germline V gene sequence: CDR1 SNHLY, CDR2 FYNNEI. V trimming: 6 bases; J trimming: 9 bases; junction bases outside the gene matches: 10. This CDR3 reads CASRQDDRGGSPLHF. The CDR3 coding sequence is TGTGCCAGCAGGCAGGACGACAGGGGTGGTTCACCCCTCCACTTT.

V is TRBV7-6 and J is TRBJ2-7; D may be TRBD1 (5 bases). Deletions cut 5 bases from V and 4 bases from J, with 15 bases between. The CDR3 length is 14 residues. CDR1 and CDR2 (germline): SGHVS, FNYEAQ. The DNA for the CDR3 is TGTGCCAGCAGCCCCCAGCCGCAGGGTTACGAGCAGTACTTC. Its protein is CASSPQPQGYEQYF.

The chain links TRBV19 to TRBJ2-7, with 7 nucleotides matching TRBD1. Germline loops: CDR1 LNHDA, CDR2 SQIVND (reference sequence). There are 15 residues in the CDR3. V lost 2 bases, J lost 3 bases, and 7 bases stayed unmatched. CDR3 sequence reads: CASSISRGRFYEQYF. The CDR3 bases are TGTGCCAGTAGTATAAGTAGGGGGCGCTTCTACGAGCAGTACTTC.

This chain links TRBV18 with TRBJ2-5; D is ambiguous. The CDR3 has 10 residues. Trimming took off 8 bases at V and 5 bases at J, with 6 bases between the two ends. Germline CDR1 KGHSH, CDR2 LQKENI. The CDR3 loop reads CASTRETQYF. The DNA for the CDR3 is TGTGCCAGCACGAGGGAGACCCAGTACTTC.

The chain employs TRBV19 and TRBJ1-4; unclear D gene. This CDR3 contains 13 residues. From germline, CDR1 is LNHDA and CDR2 SQIVND (reference sequence). V was shortened by 8 bases and J by 0 bases, with 7 bases between the two germline ends. For the CDR3, the DNA is TGTGCCAGTCGAGGGTCAACTAATGAAAAACTGTTTTTT. Protein: CASRGSTNEKLFF.

The V call is TRBV5-5, the J call TRBJ2-2; TRBD1 matches at 7 bases. The germline V gene has CDR1 SGHKS and CDR2 YYEKEE (reference sequence). The CDR3 extends over 15 amino acids. With V trimmed by 6 bases and J by 3 bases, 8 bases remained unmatched. Here the CDR3 DNA reads TGTGCCAGCACCATTAGACAGGGCGACACCGGGGAGCTGTTTTTT. Translating gives CASTIRQGDTGELFF.

This clone occurred once. This chain links TRBV5-1 with TRBJ1-1; 11 bases are shared with TRBD1. Germline trimming cut 5 bases from V and 1 base from J; bases unmatched to any gene: 7. This CDR3 has 16 amino acids. In germline, CDR1 is SGHRS, CDR2 YFSETQ. CDR3 in DNA: TGCGCCAGCAGACCCGGACAGGGGGCGTCGAACACTGAAGCTTTCTTT. It specifies CASRPGQGASNTEAFF.

The CDR3 region has the DNA TGCAGTGCTAGGGTGACAGTTGAAGCTTTCTTT. Its protein product is CSARVTVEAFF. The J gene is TRBJ1-1, the V gene TRBV20-1; TRBD1 might be the D (5 bases). The V gene lost 3 bases and the J gene lost 7 bases, with 9 bases spanning the gap. CDR1 DFQATT and CDR2 SNEGSKA come from the germline V gene (reference sequence). CDR3 size: 11 residues.

There are a few counts of this clone. The chain employs TRBV24-1 and TRBJ1-6, with D maybe TRBD1 (5 bases). This CDR3 region has 15 residues. With 1 base removed from V and 7 bases from J, the gap between germline ends came to 10 bases. The germline gives CDR1 KGHDR, CDR2 SFDVKD. The CDR3 loop is CATSDFQGGNSPLHF. For the CDR3, the DNA is TGTGCCACCAGTGATTTTCAGGGTGGGAATTCACCCCTCCACTTT.

This sequence joins TRBV9 and TRBJ1-2, with TRBD1 as a possible D gene (6 bases). The CDR3 has 12 amino acids. The germline V gene encodes CDR1 SGDLS and CDR2 YYNGEE. V lost 6 bases to trimming and J lost 6 bases, with 12 bases between them. The CDR3 region has the DNA TGTGCCAGCAAGGGCCACAGGGATGGCTACACCTTC. Protein: CASKGHRDGYTF. The complete variable domain, with remaining parts taken from reference TRBV9 and TRBJ1-2, reads DSGVTQTPKHLITATGQRVTLRCSPRSGDLSVYWYQQSLDQGLQFLIQYYNGEERAKGNILERFSAQQFPDLHSELNLSSLELGDSALYFCASKGHRDGYTFGSGTRLTVV.

The chain is built from TRBV4-1 and TRBJ2-7; tentatively, D is TRBD2 (5 bases). The CDR3 consists of 17 residues. Germline assignment: CDR1 MGHRA and CDR2 YSYEKL. V lost 2 bases and J lost 3, with 20 bases in between. This chain's CDR3 is CASSQSSSLEFLYEQYF. CDR3 nucleotide sequence: TGCGCCAGCAGCCAATCCTCATCACTAGAATTCCTCTACGAGCAGTACTTC.

The chain carries TRBV3-1 (or the pseudogene TRBV3-2) and TRBJ2-7; possibly TRBD2 for D (6 bases). Trimming pared 4 bases from V and 1 base from J, leaving 11 bases between. CDR1 and CDR2 from the germline V gene are LGHDT and YNNKEL (reference sequence). This CDR3 contains 14 residues. The CDR3 spells CASSPFGGSYEQYF. The CDR3 DNA is TGTGCCAGCAGCCCCTTTGGAGGGTCCTACGAGCAGTACTTC.